This T cell receptor (beta chain) is drawn from a study of blood T cell repertoires in COVID-19. Study in general: T cells, B-cell-depleted T cells, or PBMCs provided the cDNA or gDNA that served as material.

Membership in each cohort depended on participant-reported clinical history. All recovered Cohort 3 donors got two negative PCRs, got clearance, or saw symptom resolution. This clone appeared a single time. In the authors' workflow: Scientists estimated how many nucleated cells there were by amplifying reference gene primers. This table comes from immunoSEQ multiplex PCR, and its TCRdb copy is limited to in-frame clones, with some not included. D and trimming were read from the DNA, whereas the V and J calls and clone size are those reported in that table. Among about 270,000 clones listed, roughly 86% were seen once. Source material: PBMCs or T cells enriched from blood (not recorded which). The TCR sequence derives from a woman between 18 and 30 years old who had recovered from COVID-19.

CDR3 sequence (DNA): TGTGCCAGCAGCCCAACAGGGATCGTCACAGATACGCAGTATTTT. As protein: CASSPTGIVTDTQYF. The chain uses TRBV11-2 and TRBJ2-3; tentatively, D is TRBD1 (6 bases). Germline V gene sequence: CDR1 SGHAT, CDR2 FQNNGV. V lost 5 bases, J lost 2 bases, and 14 bases lay in between. There are 15 residues in the CDR3.